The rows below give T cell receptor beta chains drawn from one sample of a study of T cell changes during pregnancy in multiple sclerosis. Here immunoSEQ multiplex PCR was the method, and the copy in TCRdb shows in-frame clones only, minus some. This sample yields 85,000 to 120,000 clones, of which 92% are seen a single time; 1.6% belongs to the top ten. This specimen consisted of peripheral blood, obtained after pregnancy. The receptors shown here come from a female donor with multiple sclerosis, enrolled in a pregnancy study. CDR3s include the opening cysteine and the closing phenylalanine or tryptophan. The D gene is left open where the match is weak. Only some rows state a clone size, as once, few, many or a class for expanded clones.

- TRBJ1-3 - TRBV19 CASSFTTGQTNTIYF TGTGCCAGTAGCTTTACAACTGGACAGACAAACACCATATATTTT
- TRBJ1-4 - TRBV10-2 CASSESRGELFF TGCGCCAGCAGTGAGAGTCGGGGGGAACTGTTTTTT
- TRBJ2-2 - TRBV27 CASSSLAGSSGELFF TGTGCCAGCAGTTCCCTCGCAGGATCGTCCGGGGAGCTGTTTTTT
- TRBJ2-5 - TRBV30 CAWRSPGTETQYF TGTGCCTGGAGATCCCCGGGAACAGAGACCCAGTACTTC
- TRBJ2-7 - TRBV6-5 CAVTDGFHEQYF TGTGCCGTAACTGACGGGTTCCACGAGCAGTACTTC
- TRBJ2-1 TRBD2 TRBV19 CASRYSPAGGTNNEQFF TGTGCCAGTAGATACTCCCCAGCGGGAGGGACAAACAATGAGCAGTTCTTC
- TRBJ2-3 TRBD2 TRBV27 CASSLLGGSMTDTQYF TGTGCCAGCAGTTTATTAGGCGGGAGTATGACAGATACGCAGTATTTT
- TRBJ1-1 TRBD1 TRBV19 CASSARQGRETEAFF TGTGCCAGTAGTGCGAGACAGGGAAGGGAAACTGAAGCTTTCTTT
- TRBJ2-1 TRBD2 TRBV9 CASSVKLAGSYNEQFF TGTGCCAGCAGCGTGAAACTAGCGGGGTCCTACAATGAGCAGTTCTTC
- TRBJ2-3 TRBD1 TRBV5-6 CASSLAGQGTDTQYF TGTGCCAGCAGCTTGGCCGGACAGGGCACAGATACGCAGTATTTT
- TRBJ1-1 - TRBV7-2 CASSLARVYTEAFF TGTGCCAGCAGCTTAGCCAGGGTGTACACTGAAGCTTTCTTT
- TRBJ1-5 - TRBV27 CASSSESTNQPQHF TGTGCCAGCAGTTCTGAGAGTACCAATCAGCCCCAGCATTTT
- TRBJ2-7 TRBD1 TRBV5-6 CASSALKGQGAYEQYF TGTGCCAGCAGCGCCCTTAAAGGACAGGGGGCGTACGAGCAGTACTTC
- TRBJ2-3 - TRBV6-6 CASKGTGTDTQYF TGTGCCAGCAAGGGGACTGGCACAGATACGCAGTATTTT
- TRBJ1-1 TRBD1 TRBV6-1 CASSGRQGGTEAFF TGTGCCAGCAGTGGTCGACAGGGAGGCACTGAAGCTTTCTTT
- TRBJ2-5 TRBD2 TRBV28 CASSSRWTSDQETQYF TGTGCCAGCAGTTCTCGCTGGACTAGCGATCAAGAGACCCAGTACTTC
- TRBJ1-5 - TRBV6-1 CASSGERYQPQHF TGTGCCAGCAGTGGAGAGAGGTATCAGCCCCAGCATTTT
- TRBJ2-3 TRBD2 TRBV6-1 CASTERLAGGRTQYF TGTGCCAGCACTGAGAGACTAGCGGGAGGGCGTACGCAGTATTTT
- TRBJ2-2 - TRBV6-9 CATRAGRDTGELFF TGTGCCACTAGGGCGGGCAGAGACACCGGGGAGCTGTTTTTT
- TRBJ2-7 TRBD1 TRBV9 CASSAHRGPYEQYF TGTGCCAGCAGCGCCCACAGGGGCCCCTACGAGCAGTACTTC
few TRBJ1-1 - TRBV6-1 CASSAGTTNTEAFF TGTGCCAGCAGCGCCGGGACAACGAACACTGAAGCTTTCTTT
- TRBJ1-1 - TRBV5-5 CASSPDPGLLVNTEAFF TGTGCCAGCAGCCCCGATCCGGGATTGCTCGTGAACACTGAAGCTTTCTTT
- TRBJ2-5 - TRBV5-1 CASSLQGYQETQYF TGCGCCAGCAGCTTACAGGGATACCAAGAGACCCAGTACTTC
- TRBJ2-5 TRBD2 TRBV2 CASSRSVRGGALETQYF TGTGCCAGCAGTCGATCCGTTCGCGGGGGGGCGTTGGAGACCCAGTACTTC
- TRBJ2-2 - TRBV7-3 CASSPHFSGNTGELFF TGTGCCAGCAGCCCCCACTTTAGCGGAAACACCGGGGAGCTGTTTTTT
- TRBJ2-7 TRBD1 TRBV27 CASSPGGYEQYF TGTGCCAGCAGTCCAGGGGGTTACGAGCAGTACTTC
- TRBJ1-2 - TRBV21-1 CASSERGDNYGYTF TGTGCCAGCAGCGAAAGGGGTGATAACTATGGCTACACCTTC
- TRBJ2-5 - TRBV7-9 CASSRTPDGGKETQYF TGTGCCAGCAGCCGAACCCCAGACGGAGGAAAAGAGACCCAGTACTTC
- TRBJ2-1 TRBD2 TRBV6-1 CASSERGGSYNEQFF TGTGCCAGCAGTGAGCGGGGGGGGTCCTACAATGAGCAGTTCTTC
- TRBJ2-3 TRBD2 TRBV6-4 CASSDSTSGGADTQYF TGTGCCAGCAGTGACTCGACTAGCGGGGGGGCAGATACGCAGTATTTT